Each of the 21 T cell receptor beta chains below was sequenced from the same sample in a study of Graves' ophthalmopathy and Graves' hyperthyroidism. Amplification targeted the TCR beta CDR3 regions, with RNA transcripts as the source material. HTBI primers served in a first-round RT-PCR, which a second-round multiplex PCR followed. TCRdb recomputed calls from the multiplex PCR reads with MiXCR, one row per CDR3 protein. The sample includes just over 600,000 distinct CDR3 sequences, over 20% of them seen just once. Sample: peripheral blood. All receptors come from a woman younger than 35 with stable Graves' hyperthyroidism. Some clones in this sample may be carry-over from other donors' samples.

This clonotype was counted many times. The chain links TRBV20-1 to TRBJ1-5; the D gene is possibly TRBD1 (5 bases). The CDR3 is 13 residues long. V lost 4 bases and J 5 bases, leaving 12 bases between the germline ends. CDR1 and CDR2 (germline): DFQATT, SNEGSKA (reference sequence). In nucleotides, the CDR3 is TGCAGTGCTAATCGGGGGAGGGATCAGCCCCAGCATTTT. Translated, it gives CSANRGRDQPQHF.

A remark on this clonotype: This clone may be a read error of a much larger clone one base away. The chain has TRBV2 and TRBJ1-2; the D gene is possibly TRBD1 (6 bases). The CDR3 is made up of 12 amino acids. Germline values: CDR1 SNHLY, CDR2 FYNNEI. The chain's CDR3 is CASDTGNYGFTF. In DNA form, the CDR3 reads TGTGCCAGCGATACAGGGAACTATGGCTTCACCTTC.

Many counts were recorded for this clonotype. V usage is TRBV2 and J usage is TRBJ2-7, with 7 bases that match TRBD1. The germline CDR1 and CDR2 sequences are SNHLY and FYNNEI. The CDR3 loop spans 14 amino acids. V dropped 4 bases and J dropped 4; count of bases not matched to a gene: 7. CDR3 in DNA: TGTGCCAGCAGTGTGGGACAGATGTTTTACGAGCAGTACTTC. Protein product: CASSVGQMFYEQYF.

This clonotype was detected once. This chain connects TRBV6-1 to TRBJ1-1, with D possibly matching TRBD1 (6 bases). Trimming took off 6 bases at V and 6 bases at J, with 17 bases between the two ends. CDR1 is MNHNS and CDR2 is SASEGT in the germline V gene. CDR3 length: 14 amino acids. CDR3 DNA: TGTGCCAGCAGGCCTACGACAGGTGGGGCTGAAGCTTTCTTT. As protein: CASRPTTGGAEAFF.

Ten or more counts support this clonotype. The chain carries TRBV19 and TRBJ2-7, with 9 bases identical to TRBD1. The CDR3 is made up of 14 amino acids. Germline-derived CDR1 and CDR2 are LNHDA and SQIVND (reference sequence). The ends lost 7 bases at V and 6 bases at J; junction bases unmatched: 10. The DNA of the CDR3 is TGTGCCAGTAATTCCGGGACAGGGCGCGGCGAGCAGTACTTC. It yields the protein CASNSGTGRGEQYF.

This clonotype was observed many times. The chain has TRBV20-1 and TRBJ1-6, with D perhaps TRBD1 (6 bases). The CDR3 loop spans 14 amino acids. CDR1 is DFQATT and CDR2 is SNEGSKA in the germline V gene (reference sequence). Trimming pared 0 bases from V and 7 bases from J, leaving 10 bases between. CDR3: CSARDNRENSPLHF. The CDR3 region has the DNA TGCAGTGCTAGAGATAACAGGGAGAATTCACCCCTCCACTTT.

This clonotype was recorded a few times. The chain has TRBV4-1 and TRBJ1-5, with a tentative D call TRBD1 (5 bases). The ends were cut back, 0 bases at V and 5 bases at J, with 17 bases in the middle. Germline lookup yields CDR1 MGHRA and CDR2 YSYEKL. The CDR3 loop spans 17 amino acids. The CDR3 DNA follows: TGCGCCAGCAGCCAAGAGCTGGTGTCCCGGGGCGATCAGCCCCAGCATTTT. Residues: CASSQELVSRGDQPQHF.

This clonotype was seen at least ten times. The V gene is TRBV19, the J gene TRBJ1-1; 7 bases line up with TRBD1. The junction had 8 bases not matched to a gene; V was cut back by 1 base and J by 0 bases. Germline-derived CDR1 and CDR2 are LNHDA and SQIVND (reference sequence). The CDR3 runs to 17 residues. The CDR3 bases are TGTGCCAGTAGTATAGCCGGACTGGGACAGATGAACACTGAAGCTTTCTTT. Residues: CASSIAGLGQMNTEAFF.

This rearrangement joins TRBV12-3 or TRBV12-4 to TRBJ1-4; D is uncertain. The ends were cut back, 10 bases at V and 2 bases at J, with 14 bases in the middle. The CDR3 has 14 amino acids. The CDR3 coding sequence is TGTGCCACCAAGTCCCGCCGTACTAATGAAAAACTGTTTTTT. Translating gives CATKSRRTNEKLFF.

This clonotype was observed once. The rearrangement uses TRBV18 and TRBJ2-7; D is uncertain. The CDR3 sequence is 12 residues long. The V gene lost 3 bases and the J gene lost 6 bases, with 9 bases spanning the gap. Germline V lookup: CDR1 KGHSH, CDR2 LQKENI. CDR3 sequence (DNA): TGTGCCAGCTCACCGTCTTTAACCGAGCAGTACTTC. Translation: CASSPSLTEQYF. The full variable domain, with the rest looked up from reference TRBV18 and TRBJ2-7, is NAGVMQNPRHLVRRRGQEARLRCSPMKGHSHVYWYRQLPEEGLKFMVYLQKENIIDESGMPKERFSAEFPKEGPSILRIQQVVRGDSAAYFCASSPSLTEQYFGPGTRLTVT.

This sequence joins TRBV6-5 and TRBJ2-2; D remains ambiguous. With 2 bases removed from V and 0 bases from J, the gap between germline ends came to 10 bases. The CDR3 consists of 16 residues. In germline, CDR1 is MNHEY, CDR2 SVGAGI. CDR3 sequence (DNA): TGTGCCAGCAGTTACCAGAAAATCGCGAACACCGGGGAGCTGTTTTTT. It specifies CASSYQKIANTGELFF.

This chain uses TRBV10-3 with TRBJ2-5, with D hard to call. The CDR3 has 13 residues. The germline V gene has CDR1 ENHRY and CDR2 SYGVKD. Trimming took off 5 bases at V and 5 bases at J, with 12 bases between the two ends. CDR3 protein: CAISTTGLETQYF. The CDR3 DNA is TGTGCCATCAGTACGACCGGTTTGGAGACCCAGTACTTC.

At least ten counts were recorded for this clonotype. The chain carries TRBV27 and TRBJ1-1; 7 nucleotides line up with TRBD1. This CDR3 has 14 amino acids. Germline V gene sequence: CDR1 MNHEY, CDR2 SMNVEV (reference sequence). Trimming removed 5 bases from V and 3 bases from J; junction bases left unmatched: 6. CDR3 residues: CASSTPTGYTEAFF. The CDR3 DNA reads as TGTGCCAGCAGTACTCCGACAGGGTACACTGAAGCTTTCTTT.

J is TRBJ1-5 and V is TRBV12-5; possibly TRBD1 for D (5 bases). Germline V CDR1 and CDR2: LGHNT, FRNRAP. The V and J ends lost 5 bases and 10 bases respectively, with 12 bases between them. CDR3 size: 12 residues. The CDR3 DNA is TGTGCTAGTGGTATCCCAGGGCTCCCCCAGCATTTT. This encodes CASGIPGLPQHF.

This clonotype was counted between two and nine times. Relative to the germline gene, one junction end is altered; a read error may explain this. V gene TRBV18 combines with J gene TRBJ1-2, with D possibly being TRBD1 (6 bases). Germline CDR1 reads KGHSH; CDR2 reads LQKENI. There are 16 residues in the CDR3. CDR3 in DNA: TGTGCCAGCTCACCACCGTTTGGGGGGCTAAACTCTGGCTACACCTTC. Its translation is CASSPPFGGLNSGYTF.

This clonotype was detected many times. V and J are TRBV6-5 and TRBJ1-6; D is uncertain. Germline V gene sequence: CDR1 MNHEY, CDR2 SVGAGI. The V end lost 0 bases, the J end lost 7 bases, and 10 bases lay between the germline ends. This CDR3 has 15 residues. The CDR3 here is CASSYSSVGNSPLHF. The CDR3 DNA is TGTGCCAGCAGTTACTCATCTGTGGGGAATTCACCCCTCCACTTT.

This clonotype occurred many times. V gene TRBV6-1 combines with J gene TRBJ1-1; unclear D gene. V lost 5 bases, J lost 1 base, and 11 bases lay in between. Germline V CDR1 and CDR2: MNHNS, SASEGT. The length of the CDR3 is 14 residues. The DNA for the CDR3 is TGTGCCAGCAGTCCAACTTTACAGAACACTGAAGCTTTCTTT. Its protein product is CASSPTLQNTEAFF.

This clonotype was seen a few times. This CDR3 is CASRTISGLNTEAFF. DNA for the CDR3: TGTGCCAGCAGGACTATTTCGGGGTTGAACACTGAAGCTTTCTTT. The chain has TRBV6-1 and TRBJ1-1; D is undetermined. This CDR3 has 15 amino acids. Germline CDR1 is MNHNS and CDR2 is SASEGT. Trimming left V 6 bases short and J 0 bases short, with 14 bases between.

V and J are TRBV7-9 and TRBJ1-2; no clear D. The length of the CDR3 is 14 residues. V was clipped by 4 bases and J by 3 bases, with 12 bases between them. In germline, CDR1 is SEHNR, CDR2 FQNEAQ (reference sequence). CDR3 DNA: TGTGCCAGCAGCTCGACCCTGGACGACTATGGCTACACCTTC. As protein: CASSSTLDDYGYTF.

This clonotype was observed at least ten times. The CDR3 sequence: CASSVGTGVAYEQYF. CDR3 bases: TGTGCCAGCAGCGTAGGGACAGGGGTGGCCTACGAGCAGTACTTC. The J gene is TRBJ2-7, the V gene TRBV9; 9 bases match TRBD1. The CDR3 sequence is 15 residues long. With V trimmed by 0 bases and J by 2 bases, 3 bases remained unmatched. CDR1 and CDR2 from the germline V gene are SGDLS and YYNGEE.

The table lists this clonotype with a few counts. CDR3 DNA sequence: TGTGCTAGCTGGAGGGTGACGAGGGTTTGGGGTAACTATGGCTACACCTTC. This sequence encodes CASWRVTRVWGNYGYTF. V and J are TRBV12-5 and TRBJ1-2; D is uncertain. Germline V lookup: CDR1 LGHNT, CDR2 FRNRAP. The CDR3 sequence is 17 residues long. The germline V and J ends were trimmed by 9 bases and 1 base, with 24 bases remaining between them.